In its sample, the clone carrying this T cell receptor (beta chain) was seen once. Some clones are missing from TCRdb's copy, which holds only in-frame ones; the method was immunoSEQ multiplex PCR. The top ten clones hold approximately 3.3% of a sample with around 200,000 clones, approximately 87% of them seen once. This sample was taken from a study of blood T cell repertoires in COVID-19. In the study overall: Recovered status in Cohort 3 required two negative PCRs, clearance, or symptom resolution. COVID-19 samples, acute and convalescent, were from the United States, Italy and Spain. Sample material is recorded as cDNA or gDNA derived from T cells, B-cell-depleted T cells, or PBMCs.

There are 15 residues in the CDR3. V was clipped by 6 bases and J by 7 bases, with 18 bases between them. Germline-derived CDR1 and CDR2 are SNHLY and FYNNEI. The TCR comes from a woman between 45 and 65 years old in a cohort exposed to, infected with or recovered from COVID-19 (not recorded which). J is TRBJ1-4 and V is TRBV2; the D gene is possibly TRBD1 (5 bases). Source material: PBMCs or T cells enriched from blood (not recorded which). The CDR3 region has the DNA TGTGCCAGCAGGGAAAGGTCAGGGTCGGGTGAAAAACTGTTTTTT. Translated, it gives CASRERSGSGEKLFF.